The T cell receptor beta chain under discussion was sequenced for a study of T-cell memory formation after mild COVID-19. Study information: Among the donors, TCR clusters were largely specific to each donor.

In this sample, this clonotype turned up a few times. Its target is not known. Study-wide results and caveats: Some responding clones appeared in pre-infection memory, suggesting cross-reactive memory joined. Second-wave clones peaking on day 37 lacked confirmed SARS-CoV-2 specificity. Among clones contracting day 15 to 85, CD4/CD8 was balanced, whereas later expanders leaned CD4+.

The CDR3 has 14 amino acids. The V gene end was trimmed by 3 bases and the J gene end by 2 bases; junction bases not matched to a gene: 5. Germline values: CDR1 SGHRS, CDR2 YFSETQ. Via MiXCR, TCRdb re-called the 5' RACE reads, giving one row per CDR3 protein. The sample lists around 200,000 distinct CDR3 sequences; over 9.5% were seen once. The receptor comes from a young man who had mild COVID-19 (a few samples of this study predate the infection). Cell type and time point are not known. The rearrangement uses TRBV5-1 and TRBJ2-7; 7 positions agree with TRBD1. Sequenced material: PBMCs or a T cell subset sorted from them (not recorded which). The CDR3 bases are TGCGCCAGCAGCTCTTCGACAGGGACCTACGAGCAGTACTTC. It yields the protein CASSSSTGTYEQYF.